Listed here are 26 T cell receptor beta chains from one sample, sequenced in a study of cytomegalovirus exposure and HLA in healthy donors. PCR involved 60 Vbeta and 13 Jbeta primers. Generated by immunoSEQ multiplex PCR, the TCRdb table keeps only in-frame clones and is missing some. The data hold 90,000 to 110,000 clones, with about an eighth observed a single time. The sample was PBMCs. Receptors originate from a man aged 35 to 55 in good health and CMV-seropositive.

The chain combines TRBV6-5 with TRBJ1-2; TRBD1 might be the D (6 bases). Trimming removed 0 bases from V and 2 bases from J, with 10 bases in between. The CDR3 loop spans 15 amino acids. Germline values: CDR1 MNHEY, CDR2 SVGAGI. CDR3 amino acids: CASSYSGQLNYGYTF. The CDR3 DNA sequence: TGTGCCAGCAGTTACTCTGGACAGCTGAACTATGGCTACACCTTC.

This clone was recorded a few times. The chain joins TRBV28 to TRBJ2-3; 10 bases line up with TRBD2. The ends lost 8 bases at V and 6 bases at J; junction bases unmatched: 8. Germline V gives CDR1 MDHEN, CDR2 SYDVKM. The length of the CDR3 is 14 residues. The CDR3, as DNA: TGTGCCAGCCGCTCTAGCGGGAGTCCTGATACGCAGTATTTT. Its protein is CASRSSGSPDTQYF.

This clone came up a few times. The gene calls are TRBV11-2 and TRBJ1-1, with no clear D. Germline V lookup: CDR1 SGHAT, CDR2 FQNNGV. This CDR3 region has 14 residues. V lost 3 bases to trimming and J lost 1 base, with 9 bases between them. The chain's CDR3 is CASSLLQTNTEAFF. For the CDR3, the DNA is TGTGCCAGCAGCTTGTTACAGACGAACACTGAAGCTTTCTTT.

The chain uses TRBV6-5 and TRBJ1-2, with 8 bases that match TRBD1. Germline CDR1 reads MNHEY; CDR2 reads SVGAGI. This CDR3 region has 12 residues. The trim removed 6 bases at V and 4 bases at J, leaving 1 base unmatched. CDR3 amino acids: CASSDRGYGYTF. The CDR3 nucleotides are TGTGCCAGCAGCGACAGGGGCTATGGCTACACCTTC.

This clone was observed at least ten times. The CDR3 sequence: CASEGQAQETQYF. The CDR3 DNA reads as TGCGCCAGTGAGGGACAGGCACAAGAGACCCAGTACTTC. The V gene is TRBV10-2, the J gene TRBJ2-5; 8 bases line up with TRBD1. V shed 9 bases and J 2 bases; nucleotides not matched to a gene: 5. This CDR3 contains 13 residues. The germline CDR1 and CDR2 sequences are WSHSY and SAAADI.

This clone occurred a few times. The CDR3 protein is CASSEHSGTPGAQFF. In DNA, the CDR3 is TGTGCCAGCAGTGAACACAGCGGAACTCCGGGCGCGCAGTTCTTC. The gene calls are TRBV6-1 and TRBJ2-1; possible D gene TRBD2, 5 bases. The germline V gene encodes CDR1 MNHNS and CDR2 SASEGT. Between the trimmed V and J ends, which lost 2 bases and 12 bases, there was a span of 20 bases. CDR3 size: 15 residues.

V gene TRBV18 combines with J gene TRBJ2-1; 9 positions match TRBD2. The CDR3 totals 16 residues. In germline, CDR1 is KGHSH, CDR2 LQKENI. V was clipped by 0 bases and J by 1 base; unmatched bases: 1. In nucleotides, the CDR3 is TGTGCCAGCTCACCACCTAGCGGGAGTTCCTACAATGAGCAGTTCTTC. It codes for CASSPPSGSSYNEQFF.

This clone was counted only a few times. The chain carries TRBV19 and TRBJ1-5, with TRBD1 identical over 8 bases. The V gene end was trimmed by 7 bases and the J gene end by 5 bases; junction bases not matched to a gene: 10. Germline-derived CDR1 and CDR2 are LNHDA and SQIVND (reference sequence). The CDR3 is 15 amino acids. The DNA for the CDR3 is TGTGCCAGTAATTGGGCGGACAGGGTGGATCAGCCCCAGCATTTT. Encoded protein: CASNWADRVDQPQHF.

This clone was counted only a few times. The chain uses TRBV15 and TRBJ1-5; D may be TRBD1 (5 bases). Trimming took 0 bases from V and 5 from J, leaving 11 bases between them. The CDR3 sequence is 15 residues long. CDR1 and CDR2 from the germline V gene are LNHNV and YYDKDF (reference sequence). The CDR3 here is CATSRDTGGDQPQHF. The CDR3, as DNA: TGTGCCACCAGCAGAGATACAGGAGGGGATCAGCCCCAGCATTTT.

This clone has a handful of counts. The gene calls are TRBV11-2 and TRBJ1-1; D unclear. The ends were cut back, 1 base at V and 4 bases at J, with 7 bases in the middle. The CDR3 runs to 13 residues. The V gene's germline CDR1 is SGHAT and CDR2 FQNNGV. CDR3 loop: CASSLAGLTEAFF. In DNA, the CDR3 is TGTGCCAGCAGCTTAGCTGGGCTCACTGAAGCTTTCTTT.

This rearrangement joins TRBV10-3 to TRBJ1-2; perhaps TRBD1 as D (6 bases). The CDR3 is 13 amino acids. The V and J ends lost 3 bases and 7 bases respectively, with 12 bases between them. Germline CDR1 ENHRY, CDR2 SYGVKD. The CDR3 loop is CAISDGQGSGYTF. CDR3 DNA sequence: TGTGCCATCAGTGACGGGCAGGGGAGTGGCTACACCTTC.

The table lists this clone with a few counts. The rearrangement joins TRBV9 to TRBJ2-7; D is undetermined. This CDR3 is 15 amino acids long. Per germline, CDR1 SGDLS and CDR2 YYNGEE. Trimming left V 3 bases short and J 1 base short, with 14 bases between. As DNA, the CDR3 is TGTGCCAGCAGCGGACATACCGATATGTCCTACGAGCAGTACTTC. This encodes CASSGHTDMSYEQYF.

This clone has more than one count but fewer than ten. The genes are TRBV4-1 and TRBJ2-2, with D perhaps matching TRBD1 (6 bases). Germline V gene lookup returns CDR1 MGHRA and CDR2 YSYEKL. The CDR3 length is 13 residues. V shed 5 bases and J shed 5 bases, with 9 bases lying between them. The CDR3 here is CASSYTGTGELFF. The DNA of the CDR3 is TGCGCCAGCAGCTATACAGGGACCGGGGAGCTGTTTTTT.

V usage is TRBV29-1 and J usage is TRBJ1-4; D not certain. CDR1 is SQVTM and CDR2 is ANQGSEA in the germline V gene. The CDR3 contains 11 residues. V lost 7 bases and J 8 bases, leaving 11 bases between the germline ends. CDR3 bases: TGCAGCGGGTCGGAGGGCGAAAAACTGTTTTTT. It is translated as CSGSEGEKLFF.

This clone has more than one count but fewer than ten. The chain has TRBV6-5 and TRBJ2-2; no clear D gene. Germline V CDR1 and CDR2: MNHEY, SVGAGI. The germline V and J ends were trimmed by 7 bases and 5 bases, with 17 bases remaining between them. The CDR3 runs 15 residues. CDR3 DNA sequence: TGTGCCAGCACTCCTACCCCTCGGCGGACCGGGGAGCTGTTTTTT. Amino acid sequence: CASTPTPRRTGELFF.

This clone was seen only a few times. The chain uses TRBV5-6 and TRBJ2-7; a possible D gene is TRBD2 (6 bases). Germline V CDR1 and CDR2: SGHDT, YYEEEE. The CDR3 sequence is 13 residues long. Trimming removed 4 bases at V and 6 bases at J, with 14 bases between. DNA for the CDR3: TGTGCCAGCAGCCCCCCGGGGGTCTGCGAGCAGTACTTC. It translates to CASSPPGVCEQYF.

This rearrangement joins TRBV5-1 to TRBJ1-6, with TRBD1 matching over 9 bases. The germline V gene encodes CDR1 SGHRS and CDR2 YFSETQ. Trimming took 4 bases from V and 9 from J; bases not matched to a gene: 14. This CDR3 region has 17 residues. The CDR3 bases are TGCGCCAGCAGCCCTTTCAGTTTACAGGGGGCTCGTTCACCCCTCCACTTT. Its protein product is CASSPFSLQGARSPLHF.

This clone was counted a few times. The chain carries TRBV4-3 and TRBJ2-7, with 7 bases aligning to TRBD2. The CDR3 consists of 15 residues. Trimming at V came to 1 base and at J to 2 bases, leaving 5 bases not matched to a gene. The germline V gene encodes CDR1 LGHNA and CDR2 YSLEER. CDR3 region: CASSQATSFTYEQYF. DNA of the CDR3: TGCGCCAGCAGCCAAGCGACTAGCTTTACCTACGAGCAGTACTTC.

This clone has just a few counts. The V and J genes are TRBV4-3 and TRBJ1-1; perhaps TRBD1 as D (6 bases). Germline V CDR1 and CDR2: LGHNA, YSLEER. The germline V and J ends were trimmed by 1 base and 1 base, with 7 bases remaining between them. The CDR3 contains 14 residues. The CDR3 is CASSQGGGNTEAFF. CDR3 nucleotides: TGCGCCAGCAGCCAAGGAGGGGGGAACACTGAAGCTTTCTTT.

V usage is TRBV28 and J usage is TRBJ2-3, with 10 bases aligning to TRBD2. The CDR3 has 17 residues. The junction had 13 bases not matched to a gene; V was cut back by 10 bases and J by 0 bases. Germline CDR1 is MDHEN and CDR2 is SYDVKM. CDR3: CATAGLAVTTSTDTQYF. The CDR3, as DNA: TGTGCCACAGCTGGACTAGCGGTAACTACTAGCACAGATACGCAGTATTTT. The complete variable domain, with remaining parts taken from reference TRBV28 and TRBJ2-3, reads DVKVTQSSRYLVKRTGEKVFLECVQDMDHENMFWYRQDPGLGLRLIYFSYDVKMKEKGDIPEGYSVSREKKERFSLILESASTNQTSMYLCATAGLAVTTSTDTQYFGPGTRLTVL.

The sample holds a few counts of this clone. This chain joins TRBV25-1 and TRBJ2-1, with 10 bases aligning to TRBD2. The CDR3 runs 16 residues. Unmatched junction bases numbered 13, after V lost 5 bases and J lost 9 bases. Looked up from germline, CDR1 is MGHDK and CDR2 is SYGVNS. DNA of the CDR3: TGTGCCAGCAGTCCGACTAGCGGGCCTGTGAGTGGTGAGCAGTTCTTC. Residues: CASSPTSGPVSGEQFF.

In this sample, this clone turned up a few times. The V call is TRBV7-9, the J call TRBJ2-7, with D perhaps TRBD1 (6 bases). There are 13 residues in the CDR3. With 4 bases removed from V and 1 base from J, the gap between germline ends came to 8 bases. Germline V gene data show CDR1 as SEHNR and CDR2 as FQNEAQ (reference sequence). CDR3 region: CASSSGQSYEQYF. DNA of the CDR3: TGTGCCAGCAGCTCCGGACAGTCCTACGAGCAGTACTTC.

V usage is TRBV5-1 and J usage is TRBJ1-3; D may be TRBD1 (5 bases). Germline V gene lookup returns CDR1 SGHRS and CDR2 YFSETQ. V lost 0 bases to trimming and J lost 2 bases, with 12 bases between them. CDR3 length: 16 amino acids. The DNA for the CDR3 is TGCGCCAGCAGCTTGGGGATCACGGACACTGGAAACACCATATATTTT. Its protein product is CASSLGITDTGNTIYF.

A few counts support this clone. The chain couples TRBV27 to TRBJ1-5, with TRBD1 identical over 8 bases. The CDR3 runs to 14 residues. Trimming took 3 bases from V and 2 from J; bases not matched to a gene: 0. The germline V gene has CDR1 MNHEY and CDR2 SMNVEV (reference sequence). CDR3 amino acids: CASSLTGGNQPQHF. CDR3 DNA sequence: TGTGCCAGCAGTTTGACAGGGGGCAATCAGCCCCAGCATTTT.

This clone turned up a few times. The chain uses TRBV7-8 and TRBJ1-1, with TRBD1 identical over 7 bases. This CDR3 is 15 amino acids long. Trimming took 6 bases from V and 1 from J; bases not matched to a gene: 8. Germline V CDR1 and CDR2: SGHVS, FQNEAQ. The CDR3 is CASREGAVRNTEAFF. The CDR3 bases are TGTGCCAGCAGAGAGGGGGCGGTGAGGAACACTGAAGCTTTCTTT.

The genes are TRBV4-3 and TRBJ2-7; 15 bases match TRBD2. The CDR3 length is 17 residues. The germline V gene encodes CDR1 LGHNA and CDR2 YSLEER. Losses at the gene ends were 2 bases for V and 4 bases for J; bases not matched to a gene: 6. The CDR3 coding sequence is TGCGCCAGCAGCCAATACGGGACTAGCGGGAGGTCTTACGAGCAGTACTTC. This sequence encodes CASSQYGTSGRSYEQYF.